A selection of T cell receptor beta chains follows, all from one sample in a study of human T cells and chemical hapten exposure. TCRdb redid the calling of the RACE reads with MiXCR, one entry per CDR3 protein. The sample comprises 69,000 or so distinct CDR3 sequences, over 9% of which are singletons, and around 7.3% rests with the top ten. The starting material was whole blood, obtained in connection with sensitization to the hapten diphenylcyclopropenone (DPC). All receptors come from a woman aged 45-60 years with alopecia areata. Some clones in this sample may be carry-over from other donors' samples. Both conserved end residues are part of each CDR3. A D gene is named only where the DNA matches it firmly. Only part of the rows carry a size: once, few, many, or a class if the clone is expanded.

clone_size	d_call	v_call	j_call	cdr3_aa	cdr3_nt
few	TRBD1	TRBV7-9	TRBJ2-5	CASSDRDSLQETQYF	TGTGCCAGCAGCGACCGGGACAGCCTTCAAGAGACCCAGTACTTC
few	TRBD2	TRBV20-1	TRBJ2-2	CSARDAGVTGELFF	TGCAGTGCTAGAGACGCGGGAGTCACCGGGGAGCTGTTTTTT
many	.	TRBV4-2	TRBJ1-6	CASSHGTAKSSYNSPLHF	TGTGCCAGCAGCCATGGGACCGCGAAGAGCTCCTATAATTCACCCCTCCACTTT
many	.	TRBV5-1	TRBJ1-1	CASSLGGMNTEAFF	TGCGCCAGCAGCTTGGGGGGAATGAACACTGAAGCTTTCTTT
many	.	TRBV11-2	TRBJ1-6	CASSLEGRNNSPLHF	TGTGCCAGCAGCTTGGAGGGTAGGAATAATTCACCCCTCCACTTT
.	.	TRBV18	TRBJ2-7	CASSPMNSYEQYF	TGTGCCAGCTCACCCATGAACTCCTACGAGCAGTACTTC
few	.	TRBV9	TRBJ1-2	CASSVAPGGYGYTF	TGTGCCAGCAGCGTAGCGCCAGGCGGGTATGGCTACACCTTC
many	.	TRBV19	TRBJ1-5	CASSRNMGNQPQHF	TGTGCCAGTAGCCGGAACATGGGGAATCAGCCCCAGCATTTT
few	TRBD2	TRBV3-1	TRBJ2-5	CASSQDFREGQETQYF	TGTGCCAGCAGCCAAGATTTCCGGGAGGGCCAAGAGACCCAGTACTTC
many	.	TRBV3-1	TRBJ2-3	CASSQDERSTDTQYF	TGTGCCAGCAGCCAAGATGAGAGGAGCACAGATACGCAGTATTTT
.	.	TRBV11-2	TRBJ2-7	CASSLNPGQQYF	TGTGCCAGCAGCTTAAATCCGGGCCAGCAGTACTTC
many	.	TRBV10-3	TRBJ2-5	CAARGIGLQETQYF	TGTGCCGCCCGAGGGATTGGGCTCCAAGAGACCCAGTACTTC
many	.	TRBV20-1	TRBJ1-4	CSAHGTAEKLFF	TGCAGTGCCCACGGGACGGCCGAAAAACTGTTTTTT
many	.	TRBV6-2/TRBV6-3	TRBJ1-5	CASRLDRFNQPQHF	TGTGCCAGCAGACTCGACAGATTCAATCAGCCCCAGCATTTT
few	TRBD2	TRBV18	TRBJ2-5	CASSPGLAGPGTQYF	TGTGCCAGCTCACCAGGACTAGCGGGCCCGGGGACCCAGTACTTC
many	.	TRBV15	TRBJ1-4	CATSRERNEKLFF	TGTGCCACCAGCAGAGAAAGAAATGAAAAACTGTTTTTT
.	.	TRBV18	TRBJ2-5	CASSPSLDQETQYF	TGTGCCAGCTCACCATCACTAGACCAAGAGACCCAGTACTTC
.	.	TRBV5-1	TRBJ2-1	CASRVGSFSYNEQFF	TGCGCCAGCAGGGTCGGGTCCTTCTCCTACAATGAGCAGTTCTTC
many	.	TRBV2	TRBJ1-4	CASDPTWGGEKLFF	TGTGCCAGCGACCCAACATGGGGTGGCGAAAAACTGTTTTTT
many	.	TRBV29-1	TRBJ2-3	CSPLAVGTDTQYF	TGCAGCCCTCTAGCTGTTGGCACAGATACGCAGTATTTT
.	.	TRBV24-1	TRBJ1-1	CATRGLRGSEAFF	TGTGCCACCAGAGGATTGAGGGGTTCTGAAGCTTTCTTT
many	.	TRBV7-6	TRBJ2-3	CASSASSDTQYF	TGTGCCAGCAGCGCATCATCAGATACGCAGTATTTT
many	TRBD2	TRBV6-2/TRBV6-3	TRBJ2-1	CASVPGLAVNEQFF	TGTGCCAGCGTTCCGGGACTAGCGGTCAATGAGCAGTTCTTC
few	.	TRBV12-3/TRBV12-4	TRBJ1-5	CASSKQGEQPQHF	TGTGCCAGCAGCAAACAGGGCGAACAGCCCCAGCATTTT
few	TRBD1	TRBV3-1	TRBJ2-2	CASGQVHTGELFF	TGTGCCAGCGGACAGGTGCACACCGGGGAGCTGTTTTTT
many	.	TRBV20-1	TRBJ2-2	CSARFPRNTGELFF	TGCAGTGCTAGGTTCCCCAGAAACACCGGGGAGCTGTTTTTT
.	.	TRBV29-1	TRBJ2-5	CSGESPGEETQYF	TGCAGCGGCGAGTCCCCCGGAGAAGAGACCCAGTACTTC
many	TRBD1	TRBV10-2	TRBJ1-3	CASRRDSGNTIYF	TGCGCCAGCAGGCGGGACAGCGGAAACACCATATATTTT
many	.	TRBV29-1	TRBJ2-3	CSVGREPGGTQYF	TGCAGCGTTGGCCGGGAGCCCGGTGGTACGCAGTATTTT
few	TRBD2	TRBV29-1	TRBJ2-3	CSARLAGGNTDTQYF	TGCAGCGCACGACTAGCGGGAGGTAACACAGATACGCAGTATTTT
many	TRBD1	TRBV18	TRBJ1-5	CASSPPSGQGGSQPQHF	TGTGCCAGCTCACCACCGTCTGGACAGGGGGGGTCTCAGCCCCAGCATTTT
many	.	TRBV20-1	TRBJ1-6	CSARSGRSDNSPLHF	TGCAGTGCTAGATCGGGGCGCTCAGATAATTCACCCCTCCACTTT
many	TRBD1	TRBV6-4	TRBJ2-2	CASSSGTGNTGELFF	TGTGCCAGCTCCTCCGGGACAGGGAACACCGGGGAGCTGTTTTTT